Shown below are 21 T cell receptor beta chains from a single sample sequenced in a study of T cell repertoires in cytomegalovirus infection. Each CDR3 protein is one row after TCRdb ran MiXCR on the reads. The top ten clones hold more than 7% of a sample with about 100,000 distinct CDR3 sequences, 16% of them seen once. Sequencing was done on a sample of PBMCs. The receptors originated from a human donor in good health (CMV status not recorded). Some clones in this sample may be carry-over from other donors' samples.

The gene calls are TRBV29-1 and TRBJ2-3; 7 nucleotides agree with TRBD1. The CDR3 sequence is 11 residues long. The germline V gene has CDR1 SQVTM and CDR2 ANQGSEA. Trimming at V came to 7 bases and at J to 10 bases, leaving 8 bases not matched to a gene. CDR3 in amino acids: CSAVTGTAQYF. CDR3 in DNA: TGCAGCGCCGTTACCGGGACAGCGCAGTATTTT.

The table lists this clonotype with many counts. The chain combines TRBV11-3 with TRBJ2-1; TRBD2 matches at 11 bases. CDR1 is SGHNT and CDR2 is YENEEA in the germline V gene. The CDR3 runs to 14 residues. J lost 5 bases, V lost 5 bases, and 2 bases had no gene match. CDR3 DNA sequence: TGTGCCAGCAGCGGGACTAGCGGCGACAATGAGCAGTTCTTC. Amino acid sequence: CASSGTSGDNEQFF.

In its sample, this clonotype was seen many times. The chain is built from TRBV7-2 and TRBJ2-7; D possibly corresponds to TRBD2 (6 bases). V gave up 5 bases and J gave up 0 bases, with 14 bases separating them. Germline values: CDR1 SGHTA, CDR2 FQGNSA. The CDR3 is 15 amino acids. In DNA form, the CDR3 reads TGTGCCAGCAGCCTTAGCGGTACCCCCTCCTACGAGCAGTACTTC. Translation: CASSLSGTPSYEQYF.

This rearrangement joins TRBV5-4 to TRBJ1-6; D may be TRBD1 (6 bases). Germline loops: CDR1 SGHNT, CDR2 YYREEE (reference sequence). Trimming left V 1 base short and J 8 bases short, with 13 bases between. The CDR3 is 15 residues long. Here the CDR3 DNA reads TGTGCCAGCAGCTTGTGGCTGGGGGCCGATTCACCCCTCCACTTT. It translates to CASSLWLGADSPLHF. Together with reference TRBV5-4 and TRBJ1-6, the CDR3 gives the full variable domain: ETGVTQSPTHLIKTRGQQVTLRCSSQSGHNTVSWYQQALGQGPQFIFQYYREEENGRGNFPPRFSGLQFPNYSSELNVNALELDDSALYLCASSLWLGADSPLHFGNGTRLTVT.

The chain is built from TRBV6-2 or TRBV6-3 and TRBJ2-5, with 8 bases identical to TRBD2. CDR1 is MNHEY and CDR2 is SVGEGT in the germline V gene. The junction had 8 bases not matched to a gene; V was cut back by 10 bases and J by 1 base. The CDR3 totals 14 residues. The CDR3 DNA follows: TGTGCCACCCATCCACTAGCGGCCCAAGAGACCCAGTACTTC. Protein product: CATHPLAAQETQYF.

This clonotype was found many times. This rearrangement joins TRBV14 to TRBJ1-1, with 8 nucleotides matching TRBD1. Germline V gives CDR1 SGHDN, CDR2 FVKESK. V lost 4 bases, J lost 1 base, and 11 bases stayed unmatched. This CDR3 spans 17 amino acids. Here the CDR3 reads CASSPWTGNRGNTEAFF. The CDR3 DNA follows: TGTGCCAGCAGCCCCTGGACAGGGAATAGGGGGAACACTGAAGCTTTCTTT.

The gene calls are TRBV2 and TRBJ1-6; no firm D call. The CDR3 totals 12 residues. V was pared by 4 bases and J by 15 bases, with 13 bases between. Per the germline V gene, CDR1 is SNHLY and CDR2 is FYNNEI. Written as DNA, the CDR3 is TGTGCCAGCAGTGGAAACCTAATGTACCTCCACTTT. It encodes CASSGNLMYLHF.

This clonotype came up many times. V usage is TRBV7-2 and J usage is TRBJ1-4, with TRBD1 identical over 7 bases. The germline gives CDR1 SGHTA, CDR2 FQGNSA. J was trimmed by 3 bases and V by 5 bases; bases with no gene match: 6. This CDR3 region has 15 residues. CDR3 region: CASSQQGPANEKLFF. CDR3 DNA: TGTGCCAGCAGCCAACAGGGGCCGGCTAATGAAAAACTGTTTTTT.

Of note for this clonotype: A read error may explain this, as a much larger clone is one base away. J is TRBJ2-1 and V is TRBV7-8; D ambiguous. The CDR3 totals 11 residues. Germline CDR1 reads SGHVS; CDR2 reads FQNEAQ. The CDR3 is CVSSLINEQFF. The CDR3, as DNA: TGTGTCAGCAGCTTAATCAATGAGCAGTTCTTC.

This clonotype was detected ten times or more. J is TRBJ2-2 and V is TRBV27; 7 nucleotides agree with TRBD1. Trimming at V came to 1 base and at J to 11 bases, leaving 4 bases not matched to a gene. The germline V gene encodes CDR1 MNHEY and CDR2 SMNVEV (reference sequence). The CDR3 is made up of 13 amino acids. The CDR3 DNA reads TGTGCCAGCAGTTTATTACGAGGGGGCGAGCTGTTTTTT. Its protein is CASSLLRGGELFF.

The chain uses TRBV5-5 and TRBJ2-1, with D perhaps TRBD1 (6 bases). Germline-derived CDR1 and CDR2 are SGHKS and YYEKEE (reference sequence). This CDR3 has 12 residues. Deletions cut 2 bases from V and 15 bases from J, with 15 bases between. The chain's CDR3 is CASSLWGPLVFF. DNA for the CDR3: TGTGCCAGCAGCTTATGGGGGCCACTTGTGTTCTTC. The entire variable domain, with the rest obtained from reference TRBV5-5 and TRBJ2-1, is as follows: DAGVTQSPTHLIKTRGQQVTLRCSPISGHKSVSWYQQVLGQGPQFIFQYYEKEERGRGNFPDRFSARQFPNYSSELNVNALLLGDSALYLCASSLWGPLVFFGPGTRLTVL.

This clonotype was seen a few times. The CDR3 coding sequence is TGTGCCAGCAGTTTCGACGACCTTTACGAGCAGTACTTC. The encoded protein is CASSFDDLYEQYF. The rearrangement uses TRBV12-3 or TRBV12-4 and TRBJ2-7; the D is unclear. The CDR3 has 13 amino acids. Trimming removed 3 bases from V and 4 bases from J, with 10 bases in between.

This clonotype has ten or more counts. This chain connects TRBV7-2 to TRBJ2-3, with D tentatively TRBD2 (6 bases). The length of the CDR3 is 16 residues. Germline lookup yields CDR1 SGHTA and CDR2 FQGNSA. Trimming shortened V by 1 base and J by 1 base, and 12 bases separated the two germline ends. The CDR3 nucleotides are TGTGCCAGCAGCTTAGTGGGACTGATGGGCACAGATACGCAGTATTTT. Translation: CASSLVGLMGTDTQYF.

This clonotype was detected many times. The chain combines TRBV7-8 with TRBJ1-4; D is possibly TRBD1 (5 bases). The CDR3 is made up of 15 amino acids. With 4 bases removed from V and 8 bases from J, the gap between germline ends came to 17 bases. Germline CDR1 is SGHVS and CDR2 is FQNEAQ. CDR3 amino acids: CASSSHGQGNEKLFF. The CDR3 bases are TGTGCCAGCAGCTCCCACGGGCAGGGAAACGAAAAACTGTTTTTT.

This clonotype was recorded only once. The chain carries TRBV7-3 and TRBJ2-2; D not certain. The CDR3 consists of 13 residues. Trimming cost V 2 bases and J 4 bases, with 5 bases left between them. The V gene's germline CDR1 is SGHTA and CDR2 FQGTGA. The CDR3 DNA sequence: TGTGCCAGCAGCTTAGCGGTCACCGGGGAGCTGTTTTTT. The encoded protein is CASSLAVTGELFF.

About this clonotype itself: This may be a read error, as it is one base from a much larger clone. Lacking the conserved final phenylalanine or tryptophan, this CDR3 likely reflects a read error. The chain combines TRBV28 with TRBJ1-6; TRBD1 is a possible D gene (6 bases). The CDR3 has 15 residues. CDR1 is MDHEN and CDR2 is SYDVKM in the germline V gene. V dropped 10 bases and J dropped 0 bases, with 13 bases sitting between them. CDR3 sequence (DNA): TGTGCCATAAACACAGGGAGCTCCTATAATTCACCCCTCCACTTG. This translates into CAINTGSSYNSPLHL.

The rearrangement uses TRBV29-1 and TRBJ1-1; 9 positions agree with TRBD1. After removal of 5 bases from V and 4 bases from J, the junction contained 5 bases not matched to a gene. The length of the CDR3 is 13 residues. The germline gives CDR1 SQVTM, CDR2 ANQGSEA. The CDR3 DNA follows: TGCAGCGTTCCCGGGACAGGGCCCACTGAAGCTTTCTTT. It translates to CSVPGTGPTEAFF.

This clonotype was observed a handful of times. The rearrangement joins TRBV18 to TRBJ1-1; D remains ambiguous. Per germline, CDR1 KGHSH and CDR2 LQKENI. Trimming pared 3 bases from V and 1 base from J, leaving 12 bases between. The CDR3 totals 15 residues. CDR3: CASSPGSKANTEAFF. CDR3 DNA: TGTGCCAGCTCACCGGGGTCAAAGGCGAACACTGAAGCTTTCTTT.

This chain joins TRBV9 and TRBJ1-4, with D perhaps matching TRBD1 (5 bases). There are 17 residues in the CDR3. The V gene lost 0 bases and the J gene lost 5 bases, with 17 bases spanning the gap. The germline gives CDR1 SGDLS, CDR2 YYNGEE. The DNA of the CDR3 is TGTGCCAGCAGCGTAGATGCGGAAGGGGCCTGGAATGAAAAACTGTTTTTT. Translation gives CASSVDAEGAWNEKLFF.

This clonotype has ten or more counts. The chain recombines TRBV20-1 with TRBJ2-2, with no clear D. This CDR3 has 14 amino acids. Trimming pared 0 bases from V and 3 bases from J, leaving 8 bases between. The germline gives CDR1 DFQATT, CDR2 SNEGSKA (reference sequence). CDR3 sequence (DNA): TGCAGTGCTAGAGAAGGGTACGACACCGGGGAGCTGTTTTTT. Protein: CSAREGYDTGELFF.

The table lists this clonotype with a few counts. The rearrangement joins TRBV20-1 to TRBJ2-4; perhaps TRBD2 as D (6 bases). V was trimmed by 3 bases and J by 16 bases, leaving 10 bases between them. CDR3 length: 9 residues. The germline CDR1 and CDR2 sequences are DFQATT and SNEGSKA (reference sequence). CDR3 in amino acids: CSASQGLYF. In DNA form, the CDR3 reads TGCAGTGCTAGTCAGGGACTTTACTTC.